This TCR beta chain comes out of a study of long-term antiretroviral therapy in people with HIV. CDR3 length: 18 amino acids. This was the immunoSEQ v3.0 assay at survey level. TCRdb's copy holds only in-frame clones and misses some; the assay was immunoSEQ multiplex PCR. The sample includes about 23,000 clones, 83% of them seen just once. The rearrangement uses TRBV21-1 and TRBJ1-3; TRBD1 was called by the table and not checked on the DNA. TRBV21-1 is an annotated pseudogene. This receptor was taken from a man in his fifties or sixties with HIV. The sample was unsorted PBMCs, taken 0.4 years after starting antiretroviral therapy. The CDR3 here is CASTRRRKGVSSGNTIYF. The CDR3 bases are TGTGCCAGCACCCGGCGAAGGAAGGGGGTGAGCTCTGGAAACACCATATATTTT.